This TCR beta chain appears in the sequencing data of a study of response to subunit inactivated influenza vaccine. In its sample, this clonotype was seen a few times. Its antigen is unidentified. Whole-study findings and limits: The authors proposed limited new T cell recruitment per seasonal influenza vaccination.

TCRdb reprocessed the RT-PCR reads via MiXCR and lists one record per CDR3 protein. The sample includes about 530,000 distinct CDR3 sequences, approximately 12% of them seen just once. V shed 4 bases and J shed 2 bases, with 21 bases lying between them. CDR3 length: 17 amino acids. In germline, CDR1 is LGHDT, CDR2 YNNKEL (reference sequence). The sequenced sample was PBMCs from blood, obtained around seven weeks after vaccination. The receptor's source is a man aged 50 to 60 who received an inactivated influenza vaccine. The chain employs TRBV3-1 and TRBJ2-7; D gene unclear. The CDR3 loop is CASSPLPRSARTYEQYF. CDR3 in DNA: TGTGCCAGCAGCCCCCTACCGCGATCGGCGAGGACCTACGAGCAGTACTTC.